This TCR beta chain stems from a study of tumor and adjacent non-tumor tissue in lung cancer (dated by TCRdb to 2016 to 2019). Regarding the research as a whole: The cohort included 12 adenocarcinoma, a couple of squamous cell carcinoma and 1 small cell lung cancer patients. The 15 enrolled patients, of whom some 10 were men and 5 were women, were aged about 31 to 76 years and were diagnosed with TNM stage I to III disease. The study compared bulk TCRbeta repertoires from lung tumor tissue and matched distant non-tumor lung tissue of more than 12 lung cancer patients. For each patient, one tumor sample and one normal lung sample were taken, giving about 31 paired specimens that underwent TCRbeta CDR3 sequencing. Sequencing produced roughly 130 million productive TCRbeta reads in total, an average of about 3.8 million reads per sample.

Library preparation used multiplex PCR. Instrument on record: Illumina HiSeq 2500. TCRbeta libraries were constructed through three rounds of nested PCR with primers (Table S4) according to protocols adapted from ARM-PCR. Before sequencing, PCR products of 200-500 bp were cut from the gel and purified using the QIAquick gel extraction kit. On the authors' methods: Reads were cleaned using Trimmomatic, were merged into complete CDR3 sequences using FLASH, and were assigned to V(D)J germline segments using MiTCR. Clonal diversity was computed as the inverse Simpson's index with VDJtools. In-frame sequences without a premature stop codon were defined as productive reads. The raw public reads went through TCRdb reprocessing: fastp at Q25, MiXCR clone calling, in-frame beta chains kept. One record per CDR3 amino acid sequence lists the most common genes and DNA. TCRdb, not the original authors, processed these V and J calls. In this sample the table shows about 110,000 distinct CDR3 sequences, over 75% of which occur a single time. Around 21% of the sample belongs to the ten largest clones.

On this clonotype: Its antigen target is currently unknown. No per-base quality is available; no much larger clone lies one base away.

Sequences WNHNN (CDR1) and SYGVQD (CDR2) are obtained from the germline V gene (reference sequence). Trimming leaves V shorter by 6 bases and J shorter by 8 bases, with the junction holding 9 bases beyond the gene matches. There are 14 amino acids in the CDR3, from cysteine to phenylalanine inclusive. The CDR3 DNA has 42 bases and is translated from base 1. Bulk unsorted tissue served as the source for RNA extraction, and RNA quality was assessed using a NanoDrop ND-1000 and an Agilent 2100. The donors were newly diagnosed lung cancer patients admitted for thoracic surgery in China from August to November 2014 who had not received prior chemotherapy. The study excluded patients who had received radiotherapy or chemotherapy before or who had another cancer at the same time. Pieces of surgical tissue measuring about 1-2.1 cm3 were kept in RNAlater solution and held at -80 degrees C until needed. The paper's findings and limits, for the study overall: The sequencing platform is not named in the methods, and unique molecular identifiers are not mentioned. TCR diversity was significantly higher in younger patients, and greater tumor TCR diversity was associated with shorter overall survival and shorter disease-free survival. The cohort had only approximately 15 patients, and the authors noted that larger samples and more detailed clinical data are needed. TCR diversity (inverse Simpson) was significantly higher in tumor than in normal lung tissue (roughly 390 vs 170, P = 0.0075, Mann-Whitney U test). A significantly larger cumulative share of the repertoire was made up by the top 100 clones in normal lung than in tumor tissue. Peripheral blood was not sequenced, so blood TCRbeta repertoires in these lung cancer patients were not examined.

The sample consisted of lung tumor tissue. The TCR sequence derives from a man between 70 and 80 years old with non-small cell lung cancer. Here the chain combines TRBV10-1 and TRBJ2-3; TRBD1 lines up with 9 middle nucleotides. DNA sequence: TGCGCCAGCAGGAGGGACAGGGCTTCGGTTACGCAGTATTTT. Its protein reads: CASRRDRASVTQYF.